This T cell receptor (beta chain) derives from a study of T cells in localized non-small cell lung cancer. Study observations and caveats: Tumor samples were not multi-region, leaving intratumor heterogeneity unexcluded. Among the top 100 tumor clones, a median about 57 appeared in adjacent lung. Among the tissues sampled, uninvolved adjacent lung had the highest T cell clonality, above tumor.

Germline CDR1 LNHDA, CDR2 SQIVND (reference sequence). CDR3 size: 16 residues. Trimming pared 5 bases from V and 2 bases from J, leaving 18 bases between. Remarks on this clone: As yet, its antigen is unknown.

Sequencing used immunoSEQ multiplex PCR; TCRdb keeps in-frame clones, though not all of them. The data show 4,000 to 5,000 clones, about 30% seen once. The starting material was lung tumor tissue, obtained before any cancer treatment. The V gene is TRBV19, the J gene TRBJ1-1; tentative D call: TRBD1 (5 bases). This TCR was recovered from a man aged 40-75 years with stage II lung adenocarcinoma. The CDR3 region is CASSDQQVTLNTEAFF. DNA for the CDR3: TGTGCCAGTAGTGATCAACAGGTTACCCTTAACACTGAAGCTTTCTTT.